A single sample gave rise to the 7 T cell receptor beta chains below, sequenced in a study of CD8 T cells in ankylosing spondylitis. Using its own MiXCR run on the 5' RACE reads, TCRdb lists one record per CDR3 protein. Of approximately 350,000 distinct CDR3 sequences in the sample, roughly 22% are singletons; the top ten hold about 12%. The sample taken for sequencing was blood, either unsorted or a sorted T cell fraction (not recorded which). These receptors came from a male donor with ankylosing spondylitis or in good health (not recorded which).

This clonotype was observed a few times. The gene calls are TRBV7-2 and TRBJ2-7; TRBD1 is a possible D gene (6 bases). Germline CDR1 SGHTA, CDR2 FQGNSA. The CDR3 length is 13 residues. V was trimmed by 1 base and J by 5 bases, leaving 9 bases between them. The CDR3 reads CASSLDRVNEQYF. CDR3 DNA sequence: TGTGCCAGCAGCTTAGACAGGGTGAACGAGCAGTACTTC.

This clonotype was recorded a few times. The chain couples TRBV20-1 to TRBJ2-3, with D perhaps given as TRBD1 or TRBD2 (6 bases each). This CDR3 has 16 amino acids. Trimming removed 1 base at V and 3 bases at J, with 17 bases between. Germline CDR1 is DFQATT and CDR2 is SNEGSKA (reference sequence). The CDR3 spells CSARVGGTPWTDTQYF. Written as DNA, the CDR3 is TGCAGTGCTAGAGTAGGGGGGACTCCCTGGACAGATACGCAGTATTTT.

This clonotype was seen many times. The rearrangement links TRBV12-3 or TRBV12-4 to TRBJ2-1; 8 nucleotides line up with TRBD2. V shed 3 bases, J shed 12 bases, and the junction held 13 bases outside the gene matches. This CDR3 spans 15 amino acids. In nucleotides, the CDR3 is TGTGCCAGCAGTTTGGACCTAGCGGGTCCGCCGGTGCAGTTCTTC. Translated, it gives CASSLDLAGPPVQFF.

The V call is TRBV5-4, the J call TRBJ2-3, with 8 bases that match TRBD1. This CDR3 has 15 residues. The V gene's germline CDR1 is SGHNT and CDR2 YYREEE (reference sequence). V lost 2 bases and J lost 4; bases outside the gene matches: 6. For the CDR3, the DNA is TGTGCCAGCAGCTTAGGGACAGGAGCAGCAGATACGCAGTATTTT. It encodes CASSLGTGAADTQYF.

This chain uses TRBV5-1 with TRBJ2-7, with 9 nucleotides matching TRBD1. The CDR3 loop spans 14 amino acids. Germline V lookup: CDR1 SGHRS, CDR2 YFSETQ. The V and J ends lost 3 bases and 7 bases, in that order; junction bases with no gene match: 8. As DNA, the CDR3 is TGCGCCAGCAGCTCGGGACAGGGCCTACCGGAGCAGTACTTC. It translates to CASSSGQGLPEQYF.

There are a few counts of this clonotype. The chain combines TRBV12-3 or TRBV12-4 with TRBJ2-3; D gene uncertain. The ends were cut back, 1 base at V and 4 bases at J, with 6 bases in the middle. The CDR3 covers 13 residues. CDR3 in DNA: TGTGCCAGCAGTTTAGTGGTGTCAGATACGCAGTATTTT. This encodes CASSLVVSDTQYF.

This chain joins TRBV7-8 and TRBJ2-5; 11 bases fit TRBD2. The CDR3 runs 17 residues. J lost 2 bases, V lost 0 bases, and 5 bases had no gene match. The germline CDR1 and CDR2 sequences are SGHVS and FQNEAQ. The CDR3 reads CASSLAYSSGGQETQYF. The CDR3, as DNA: TGTGCCAGCAGCTTAGCCTACTCTAGCGGGGGGCAAGAGACCCAGTACTTC.